This is a list of T cell receptor beta chains from one sample in a study of identical twins. TCRdb fed the 5' RACE reads into MiXCR, producing one record per CDR3 protein. The sample records hundreds of thousands of distinct CDR3 sequences, roughly 20% being singletons. The same data also contributed to another study, on T cells expressing NK-cell markers.

Source material: PBMCs. These receptor sequences come from a woman under 30 in good health. CDR3s include the opening cysteine and the closing phenylalanine or tryptophan. The order of the fields is CDR3 length, J gene, D gene, V gene, clone size, CDR3 protein, CDR3 DNA. The D gene is left open where the match is weak. Some rows have no size entry. The others give once, few or many, or a class for an expanded clone.

>13|TRBJ2-1|TRBD2|TRBV20-1|few
CSARWSGGRKKLF
TGCAGTGCTAGATGGTCTGGCGGGAGGAAGAAACTCTTC
>15|TRBJ2-7|NA|TRBV5-5|NA
CASSLESRGVYEQYF
TGTGCCAGCAGCTTGGAGAGTAGAGGGGTCTACGAGCAGTACTTC
>14|TRBJ2-1|TRBD1|TRBV29-1|NA
CSDHRTGRNNEQFF
TGCAGCGACCACCGGACAGGGCGGAACAATGAGCAGTTCTTC
>15|TRBJ2-2|NA|TRBV29-1|NA
CSAEGVGRETGELFF
TGCAGCGCCGAGGGGGTGGGCAGGGAAACCGGGGAGCTGTTTTTT
>15|TRBJ2-1|TRBD2|TRBV9|NA
CASSEGAGGYNEQFF
TGTGCCAGCAGCGAAGGAGCGGGGGGGTACAATGAGCAGTTCTTC
>18|TRBJ2-1|TRBD2|TRBV6-2/TRBV6-3|few
CASSYLLTSGKRENEQFF
TGTGCCAGCAGTTACCTTTTGACTAGCGGGAAGAGGGAAAATGAGCAGTTCTTC
>16|TRBJ2-3|NA|TRBV2|NA
CASNLRGRASTDTQYF
TGTGCCAGTAACTTGAGGGGCAGGGCGAGCACAGATACGCAGTATTTT
>13|TRBJ1-3|NA|TRBV12-3/TRBV12-4|few
CASSQGFGNTIYF
TGTGCCAGCAGTCAGGGGTTTGGAAACACCATATATTTT
>13|TRBJ2-1|NA|TRBV29-1|NA
CSVLGLGNHEQFF
TGCAGCGTCCTTGGACTTGGAAACCATGAGCAGTTCTTC
>19|TRBJ2-1|NA|TRBV4-2|NA
CASSEFDLFEEVRYNEQFF
TGTGCCAGCAGCGAATTCGACTTATTCGAAGAGGTCAGGTACAATGAGCAGTTCTTC
>15|TRBJ1-5|NA|TRBV5-1|few
CASSTADSTSQPQHF
TGCGCCAGCAGCACCGCGGACAGTACAAGTCAGCCCCAGCATTTT
>16|TRBJ2-7|TRBD1|TRBV15|NA
CATSRDPGTATYEQYF
TGTGCCACCAGCAGAGACCCCGGGACAGCCACCTACGAGCAGTACTTC
>13|TRBJ2-7|NA|TRBV20-1|NA
CSARSGIGHEQYF
TGCAGTGCCCGGTCGGGGATCGGCCACGAGCAGTACTTC
>14|TRBJ2-1|NA|TRBV29-1|few
CSANRVGVYNEQFF
TGCAGCGCTAATAGGGTTGGGGTATACAATGAGCAGTTCTTC
>15|TRBJ1-4|NA|TRBV9|NA
CASSVSSTRSEKLFF
TGTGCCAGCAGCGTATCCAGCACCAGATCTGAAAAACTGTTTTTT
>15|TRBJ1-2|NA|TRBV12-3/TRBV12-4|few
CASSRGQKNNYGYTF
TGTGCCAGCAGCCGCGGACAGAAAAATAACTATGGCTACACCTTC
>15|TRBJ1-5|TRBD1|TRBV7-8|NA
CASSPGTGTNQPQHF
TGTGCCAGCAGCCCAGGGACAGGGACCAATCAGCCCCAGCATTTT
>15|TRBJ2-1|NA|TRBV5-1|many
CASSLVGAGYNEQFF
TGCGCCAGCAGCTTGGTCGGGGCCGGCTACAATGAGCAGTTCTTC
>15|TRBJ2-7|NA|TRBV4-1|NA
CASSQEPGEVYEQYF
TGCGCCAGCAGCCAAGAACCAGGGGAAGTCTACGAGCAGTACTTC
>20|TRBJ2-6|TRBD2|TRBV20-1|few
CSARGLRGVSGSPGANVLTF
TGCAGTGCTAGAGGGTTAAGGGGAGTTAGCGGGAGCCCTGGGGCCAACGTCCTGACTTTC
>15|TRBJ1-5|NA|TRBV6-2/TRBV6-3|NA
CASSFGTYSNQPQHF
TGTGCCAGCAGTTTCGGGACATATAGCAATCAGCCCCAGCATTTT
>16|TRBJ2-1|NA|TRBV12-3/TRBV12-4|few
CASSPRGRSSYNEQFF
TGTGCCAGCAGTCCCCGTGGGAGGAGCTCCTACAATGAGCAGTTCTTC
>13|TRBJ2-1|NA|TRBV7-6|few
CASSFGVGNEQFF
TGTGCCAGCAGCTTCGGGGTTGGGAATGAGCAGTTCTTC
>12|TRBJ2-1|NA|TRBV10-2|NA
CASNRDYNEQFF
TGCGCCAGCAATCGGGACTACAATGAGCAGTTCTTC
>14|TRBJ2-3|NA|TRBV7-2|NA
CASSSRRSADTQYF
TGTGCCAGCAGCTCCCGCCGAAGTGCAGATACGCAGTATTTT
>14|TRBJ1-5|NA|TRBV9|few
CASSAHHSNQPQHF
TGTGCCAGCAGCGCACACCATAGCAATCAGCCCCAGCATTTT
>15|TRBJ2-5|TRBD2|TRBV20-1|few
CSVSIWGGPKETQYF
TGCAGTGTCTCGATCTGGGGAGGGCCTAAAGAGACCCAGTACTTC
>14|TRBJ1-1|NA|TRBV6-1|few
CASSEWGSSTEAFF
TGTGCCAGCAGTGAATGGGGTTCGAGCACTGAAGCTTTCTTT
>14|TRBJ1-2|TRBD1|TRBV5-5|few
CASSGGTVNYGYTF
TGTGCCAGCAGCGGGGGGACAGTAAACTATGGCTACACCTTC
>15|TRBJ2-2|NA|TRBV7-9|few
CASSRDGLLTGELFF
TGTGCCAGCAGCCGGGACGGATTACTCACCGGGGAGCTGTTTTTT
>14|TRBJ2-1|NA|TRBV6-2/TRBV6-3|NA
CASSYPVGVNEQFF
TGTGCCAGCAGTTACCCTGTAGGTGTCAATGAGCAGTTCTTC
>15|TRBJ1-1|NA|TRBV3-1|once
CACSQAHRMNTEAFF
TGTGCCTGCAGCCAAGCCCACCGAATGAACACTGAAGCTTTCTTT
>14|TRBJ2-1|TRBD1|TRBV5-1|few
CASSSQTGAIEQFF
TGCGCCAGCAGCTCCCAGACAGGGGCGATTGAGCAGTTCTTC
>15|TRBJ2-3|NA|TRBV20-1|few
CSARAAARSTDTQYF
TGCAGTGCTAGGGCGGCAGCTCGGAGCACAGATACGCAGTATTTT
>18|TRBJ2-4|TRBD2|TRBV3-1|NA
CASSQGSWGGDHQNIQYF
TGTGCCAGCAGCCAAGGGTCATGGGGAGGGGATCACCAAAACATTCAGTACTTC
>13|TRBJ2-5|NA|TRBV2|NA
CASRIQGSETQYF
TGTGCCAGCAGGATACAGGGATCAGAGACCCAGTACTTC
>13|TRBJ1-1|NA|TRBV12-3/TRBV12-4|NA
CASSFWGGTEAFF
TGTGCCAGCAGTTTTTGGGGGGGCACTGAAGCTTTCTTT
>14|TRBJ2-2|NA|TRBV7-2|few
CASSLSWASGELFF
TGTGCCAGCAGCTTAAGTTGGGCCTCCGGGGAGCTGTTTTTT
>13|TRBJ2-1|NA|TRBV7-2|NA
CASSRISYNEQFF
TGTGCCAGCAGCCGGATTAGCTACAATGAGCAGTTCTTC
>14|TRBJ2-5|NA|TRBV20-1|few
CSARGGVRKETQYF
TGCAGTGCTAGAGGGGGTGTTCGAAAAGAGACCCAGTACTTC
>16|TRBJ2-3|TRBD2|TRBV5-1|few
CASSLLAGTTTDTQYF
TGCGCCAGCAGCTTACTAGCCGGGACTACGACAGATACGCAGTATTTT
>13|TRBJ2-3|NA|TRBV20-1|NA
CSARKAQTDTQYF
TGCAGTGCTAGAAAGGCCCAAACAGATACGCAGTATTTT